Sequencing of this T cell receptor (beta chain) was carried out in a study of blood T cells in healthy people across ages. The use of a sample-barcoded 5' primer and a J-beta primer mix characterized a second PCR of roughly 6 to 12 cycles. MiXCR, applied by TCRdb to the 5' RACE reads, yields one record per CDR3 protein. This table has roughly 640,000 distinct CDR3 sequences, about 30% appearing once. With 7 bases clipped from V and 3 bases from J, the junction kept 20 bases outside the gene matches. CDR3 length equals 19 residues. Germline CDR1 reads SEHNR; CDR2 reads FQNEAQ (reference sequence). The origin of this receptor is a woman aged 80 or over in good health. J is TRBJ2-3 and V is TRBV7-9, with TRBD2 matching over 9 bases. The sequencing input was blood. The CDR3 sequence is CASTLGLAGSLRVTDTQYF. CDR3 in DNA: TGTGCCAGCACTCTAGGGCTAGCGGGATCCCTGCGAGTGACAGATACGCAGTATTTT.